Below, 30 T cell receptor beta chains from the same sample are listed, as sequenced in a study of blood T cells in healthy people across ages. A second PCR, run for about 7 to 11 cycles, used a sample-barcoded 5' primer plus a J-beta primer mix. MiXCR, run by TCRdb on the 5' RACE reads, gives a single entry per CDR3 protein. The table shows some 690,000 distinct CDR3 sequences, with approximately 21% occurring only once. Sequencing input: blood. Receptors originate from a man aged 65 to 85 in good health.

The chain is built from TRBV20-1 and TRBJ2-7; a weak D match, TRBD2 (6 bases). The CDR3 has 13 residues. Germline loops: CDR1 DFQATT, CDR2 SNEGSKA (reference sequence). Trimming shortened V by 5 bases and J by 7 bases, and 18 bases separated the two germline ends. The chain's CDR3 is CSAPLSGLREQYF. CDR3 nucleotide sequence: TGCAGTGCTCCACTGAGCGGACTACGGGAGCAGTACTTC.

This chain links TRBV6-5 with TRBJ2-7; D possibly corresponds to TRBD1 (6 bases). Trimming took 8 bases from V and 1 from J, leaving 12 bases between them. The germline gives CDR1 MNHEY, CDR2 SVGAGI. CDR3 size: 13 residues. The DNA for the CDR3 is TGTGCCAGCCGACGGACAGTTTCCTACGAGCAGTACTTC. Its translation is CASRRTVSYEQYF.

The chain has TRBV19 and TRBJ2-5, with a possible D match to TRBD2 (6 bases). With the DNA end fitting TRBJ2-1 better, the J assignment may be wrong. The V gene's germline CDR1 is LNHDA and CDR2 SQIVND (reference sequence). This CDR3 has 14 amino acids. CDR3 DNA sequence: TGTGCCAGTAGTGGTTCAAGGAGGGGCAATGAGCAGTTCTTC. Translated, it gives CASSGSRRGNEQFF.

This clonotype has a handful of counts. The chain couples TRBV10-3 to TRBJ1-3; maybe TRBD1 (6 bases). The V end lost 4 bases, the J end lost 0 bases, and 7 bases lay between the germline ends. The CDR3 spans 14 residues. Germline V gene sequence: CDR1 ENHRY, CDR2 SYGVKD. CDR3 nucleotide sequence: TGTGCCATCAGTGGGACAGCCTCTGGAAACACCATATATTTT. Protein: CAISGTASGNTIYF.

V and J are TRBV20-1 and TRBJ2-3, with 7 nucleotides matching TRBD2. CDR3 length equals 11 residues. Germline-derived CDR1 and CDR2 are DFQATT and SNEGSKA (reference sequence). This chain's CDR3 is CRVGRPDTQYF. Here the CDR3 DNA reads TGCAGAGTCGGGAGGCCAGATACGCAGTATTTT.

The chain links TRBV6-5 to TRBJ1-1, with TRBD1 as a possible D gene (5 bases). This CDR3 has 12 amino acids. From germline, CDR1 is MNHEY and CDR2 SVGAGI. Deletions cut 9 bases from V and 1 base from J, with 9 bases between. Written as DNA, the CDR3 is TGTGCCAGTGGAACAGGGAACACTGAAGCTTTCTTT. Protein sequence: CASGTGNTEAFF.

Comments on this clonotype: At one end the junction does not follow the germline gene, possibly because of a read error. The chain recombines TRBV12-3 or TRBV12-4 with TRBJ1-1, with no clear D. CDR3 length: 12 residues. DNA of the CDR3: TGTGCCAGCAGTCCCGGGCGCACTGAAGCTTCCTTT. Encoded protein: CASSPGRTEASF.

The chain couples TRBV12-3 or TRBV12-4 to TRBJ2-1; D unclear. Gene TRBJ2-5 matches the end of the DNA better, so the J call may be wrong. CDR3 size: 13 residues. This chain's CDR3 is CASSLGVVGTQYF. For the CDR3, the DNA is TGTGCCAGCAGTTTAGGCGTCGTCGGGACCCAGTACTTC.

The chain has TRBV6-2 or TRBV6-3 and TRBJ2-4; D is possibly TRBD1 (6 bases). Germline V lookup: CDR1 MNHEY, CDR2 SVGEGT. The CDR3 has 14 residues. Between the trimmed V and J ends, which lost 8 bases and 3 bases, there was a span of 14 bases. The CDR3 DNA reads TGTGCCAGCGGGCGAGGGGGAATCAAAAACATTCAGTACTTC. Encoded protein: CASGRGGIKNIQYF.

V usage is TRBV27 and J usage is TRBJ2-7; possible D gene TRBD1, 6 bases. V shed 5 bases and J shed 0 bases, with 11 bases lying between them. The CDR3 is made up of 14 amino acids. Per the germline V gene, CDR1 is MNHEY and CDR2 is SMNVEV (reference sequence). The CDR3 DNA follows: TGTGCCAGCAGTCCCGACAGGAGCTCCTACGAGCAGTACTTC. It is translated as CASSPDRSSYEQYF.

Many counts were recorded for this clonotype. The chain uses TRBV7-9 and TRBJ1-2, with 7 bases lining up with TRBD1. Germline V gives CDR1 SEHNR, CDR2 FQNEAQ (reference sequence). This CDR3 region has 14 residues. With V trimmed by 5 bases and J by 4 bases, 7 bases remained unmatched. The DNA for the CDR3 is TGTGCCAGCAGCCGGGCCGGGACAGTCTATGGCTACACCTTC. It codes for CASSRAGTVYGYTF.

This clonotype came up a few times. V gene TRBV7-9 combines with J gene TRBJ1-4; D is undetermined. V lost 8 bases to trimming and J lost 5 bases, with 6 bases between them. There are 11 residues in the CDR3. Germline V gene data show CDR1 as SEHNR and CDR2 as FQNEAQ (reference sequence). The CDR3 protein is CASEVNEKLFF. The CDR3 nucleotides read TGTGCCAGCGAAGTAAATGAAAAACTGTTTTTT. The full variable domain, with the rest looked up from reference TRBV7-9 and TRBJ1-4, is DTGVSQNPRHKITKRGQNVTFRCDPISEHNRLYWYRQTLGQGPEFLTYFQNEAQLEKSRLLSDRFSAERPKGSFSTLEIQRTEQGDSAMYLCASEVNEKLFFGSGTQLSVL.

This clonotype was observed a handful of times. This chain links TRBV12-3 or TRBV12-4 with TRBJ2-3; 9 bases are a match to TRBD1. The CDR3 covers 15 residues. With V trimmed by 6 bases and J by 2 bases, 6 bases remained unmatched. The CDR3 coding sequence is TGTGCCAGCAGCCCCGGGACAGGGAACACAGATACGCAGTATTTT. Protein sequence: CASSPGTGNTDTQYF.

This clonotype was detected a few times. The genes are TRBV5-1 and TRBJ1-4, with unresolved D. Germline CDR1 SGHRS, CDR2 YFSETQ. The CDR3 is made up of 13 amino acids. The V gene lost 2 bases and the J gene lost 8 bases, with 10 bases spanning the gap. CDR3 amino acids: CASSFDLGEKLFF. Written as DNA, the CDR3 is TGCGCCAGCAGCTTTGACTTAGGGGAAAAACTGTTTTTT.

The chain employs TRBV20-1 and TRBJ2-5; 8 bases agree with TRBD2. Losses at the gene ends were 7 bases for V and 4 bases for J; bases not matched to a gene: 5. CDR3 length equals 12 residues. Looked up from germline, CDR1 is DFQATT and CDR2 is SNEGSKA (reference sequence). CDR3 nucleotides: TGCAGTGTCTCGGGGGGGCGAGAGACCCAGTACTTC. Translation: CSVSGGRETQYF.

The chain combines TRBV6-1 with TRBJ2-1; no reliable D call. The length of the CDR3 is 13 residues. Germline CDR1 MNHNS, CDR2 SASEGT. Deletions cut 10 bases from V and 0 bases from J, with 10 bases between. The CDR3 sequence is CATQLSSYNEQFF. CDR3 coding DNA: TGTGCCACCCAGCTTAGCTCCTACAATGAGCAGTTCTTC.

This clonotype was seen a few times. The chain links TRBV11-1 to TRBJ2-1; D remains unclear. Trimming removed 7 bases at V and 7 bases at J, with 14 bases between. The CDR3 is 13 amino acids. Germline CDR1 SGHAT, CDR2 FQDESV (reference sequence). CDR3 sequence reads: CASILTPRNEQFF. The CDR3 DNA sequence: TGTGCCAGCATCCTGACCCCCCGAAATGAGCAGTTCTTC.

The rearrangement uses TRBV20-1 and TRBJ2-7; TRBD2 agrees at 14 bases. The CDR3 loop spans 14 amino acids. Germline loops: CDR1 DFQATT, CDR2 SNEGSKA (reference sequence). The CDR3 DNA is TGCAGCGGACTAGCGGGAGGCAACACCAACGAGCAGTACGTC. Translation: CSGLAGGNTNEQYV.

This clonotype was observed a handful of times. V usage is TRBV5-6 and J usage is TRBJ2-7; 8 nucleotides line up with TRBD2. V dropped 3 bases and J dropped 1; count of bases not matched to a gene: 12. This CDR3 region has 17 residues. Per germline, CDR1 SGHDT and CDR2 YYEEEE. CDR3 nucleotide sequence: TGTGCCAGCAGCTCGAGGTCCCTAGCGGGCCCGTCCTACGAGCAGTACGTC. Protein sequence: CASSSRSLAGPSYEQYV.

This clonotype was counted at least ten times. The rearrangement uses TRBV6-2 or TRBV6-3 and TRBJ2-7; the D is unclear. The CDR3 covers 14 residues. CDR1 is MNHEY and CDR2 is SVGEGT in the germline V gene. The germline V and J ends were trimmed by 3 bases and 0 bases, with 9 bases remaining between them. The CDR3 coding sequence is TGTGCCAGCAGTTATTCACCTAGCTCCTACGAGCAGTACTTC. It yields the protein CASSYSPSSYEQYF.

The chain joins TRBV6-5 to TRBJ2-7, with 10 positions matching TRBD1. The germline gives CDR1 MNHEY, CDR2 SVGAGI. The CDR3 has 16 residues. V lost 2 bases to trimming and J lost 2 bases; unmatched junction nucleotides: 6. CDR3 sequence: CASSYQTGTGAYEQYF. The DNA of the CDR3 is TGTGCCAGCAGTTACCAAACCGGGACAGGGGCCTACGAGCAGTACTTC.

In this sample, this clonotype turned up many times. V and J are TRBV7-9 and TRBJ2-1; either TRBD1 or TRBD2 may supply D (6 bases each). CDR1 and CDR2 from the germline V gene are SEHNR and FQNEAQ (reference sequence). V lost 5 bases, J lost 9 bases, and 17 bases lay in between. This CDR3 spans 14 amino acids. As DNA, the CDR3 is TGTGCCAGCAGCCCGCCGGGAGTAGGGGGTGAGCAGTTCTTC. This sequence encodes CASSPPGVGGEQFF. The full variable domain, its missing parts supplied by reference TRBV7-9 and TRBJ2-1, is DTGVSQNPRHKITKRGQNVTFRCDPISEHNRLYWYRQTLGQGPEFLTYFQNEAQLEKSRLLSDRFSAERPKGSFSTLEIQRTEQGDSAMYLCASSPPGVGGEQFFGPGTRLTVL.

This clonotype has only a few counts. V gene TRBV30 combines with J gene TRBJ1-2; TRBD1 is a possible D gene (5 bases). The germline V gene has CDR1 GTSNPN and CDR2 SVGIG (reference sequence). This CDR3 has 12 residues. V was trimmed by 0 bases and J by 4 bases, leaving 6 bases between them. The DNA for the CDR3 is TGTGCCTGGAGTGTAGGGGTCTATGGCTACACCTTC. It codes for CAWSVGVYGYTF.

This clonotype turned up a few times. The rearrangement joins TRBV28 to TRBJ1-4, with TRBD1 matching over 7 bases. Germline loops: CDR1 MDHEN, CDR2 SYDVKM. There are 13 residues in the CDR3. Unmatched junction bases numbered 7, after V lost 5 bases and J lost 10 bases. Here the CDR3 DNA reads TGTGCCAGCAGTCAAGACAGGGAAGGAAAACTGTTTTTT. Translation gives CASSQDREGKLFF. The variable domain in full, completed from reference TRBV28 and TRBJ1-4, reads DVKVTQSSRYLVKRTGEKVFLECVQDMDHENMFWYRQDPGLGLRLIYFSYDVKMKEKGDIPEGYSVSREKKERFSLILESASTNQTSMYLCASSQDREGKLFFGSGTQLSVL.

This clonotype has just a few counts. The CDR3 nucleotides are TGTGCCAGCAGCTACCCTGGGGCAGAATATGGCTACACCTTC. This codes for CASSYPGAEYGYTF. The rearrangement joins TRBV7-2 to TRBJ1-2, with D possibly TRBD1 on 5 matching bases. Between the trimmed V and J ends, which lost 4 bases and 5 bases, there was a span of 14 bases. Germline CDR1 SGHTA, CDR2 FQGNSA. The CDR3 spans 14 residues.

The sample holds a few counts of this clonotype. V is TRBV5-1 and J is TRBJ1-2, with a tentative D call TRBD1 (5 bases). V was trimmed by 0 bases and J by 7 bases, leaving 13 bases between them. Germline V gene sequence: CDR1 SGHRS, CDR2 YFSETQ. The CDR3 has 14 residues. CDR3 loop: CASSLAGGARGYTF. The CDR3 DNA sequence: TGCGCCAGCAGCTTGGCTGGAGGGGCGCGTGGCTACACCTTC.

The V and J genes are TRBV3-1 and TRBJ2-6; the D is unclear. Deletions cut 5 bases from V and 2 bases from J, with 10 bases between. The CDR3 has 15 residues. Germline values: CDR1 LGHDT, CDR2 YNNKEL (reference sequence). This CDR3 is CASSSSDPGANVLTF. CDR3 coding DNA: TGTGCCAGCAGCTCCAGTGACCCTGGGGCCAACGTCCTGACTTTC.

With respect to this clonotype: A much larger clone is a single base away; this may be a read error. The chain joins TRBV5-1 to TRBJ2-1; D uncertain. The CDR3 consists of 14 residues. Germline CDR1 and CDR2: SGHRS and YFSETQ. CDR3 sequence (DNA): TGCGTCAGCAGAAGTCAGTTTAAGAACAATGAGCAGTTCTTC. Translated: CVSRSQFKNNEQFF.

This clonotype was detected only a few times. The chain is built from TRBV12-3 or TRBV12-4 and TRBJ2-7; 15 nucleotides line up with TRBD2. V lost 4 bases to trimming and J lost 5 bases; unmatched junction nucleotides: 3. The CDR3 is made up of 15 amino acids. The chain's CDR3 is CASSWGLAGGNEQYF. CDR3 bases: TGTGCCAGCAGTTGGGGACTAGCGGGGGGCAACGAGCAGTACTTC.

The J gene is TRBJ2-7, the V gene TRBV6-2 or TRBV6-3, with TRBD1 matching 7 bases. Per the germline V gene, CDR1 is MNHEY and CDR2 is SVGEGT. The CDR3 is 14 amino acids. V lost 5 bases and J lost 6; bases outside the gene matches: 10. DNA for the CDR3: TGTGCCAGCAGTCCCCAGGGGGTCTTTGCCGAGCAGTACTTC. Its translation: CASSPQGVFAEQYF.